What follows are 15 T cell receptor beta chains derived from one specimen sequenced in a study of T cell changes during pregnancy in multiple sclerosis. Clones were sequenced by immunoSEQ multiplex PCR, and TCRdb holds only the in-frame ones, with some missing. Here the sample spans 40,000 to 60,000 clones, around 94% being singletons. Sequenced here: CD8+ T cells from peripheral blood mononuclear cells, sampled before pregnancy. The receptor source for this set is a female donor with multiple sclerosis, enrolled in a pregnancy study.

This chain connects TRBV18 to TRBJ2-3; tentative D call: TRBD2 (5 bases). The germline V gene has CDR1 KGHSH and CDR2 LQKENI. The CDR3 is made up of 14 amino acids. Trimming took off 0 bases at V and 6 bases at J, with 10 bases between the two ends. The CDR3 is CASSPPMREDTQYF. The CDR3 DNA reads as TGTGCCAGCTCACCACCGATGAGGGAGGATACGCAGTATTTT.

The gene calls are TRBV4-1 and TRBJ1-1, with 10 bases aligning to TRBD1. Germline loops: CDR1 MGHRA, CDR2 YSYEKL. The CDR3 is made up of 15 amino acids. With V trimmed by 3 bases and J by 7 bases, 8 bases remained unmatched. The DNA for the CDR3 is TGCGCCAGCAGCCATCCGACAGGGGGCTTTAGTGAAGCTTTCTTT. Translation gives CASSHPTGGFSEAFF.

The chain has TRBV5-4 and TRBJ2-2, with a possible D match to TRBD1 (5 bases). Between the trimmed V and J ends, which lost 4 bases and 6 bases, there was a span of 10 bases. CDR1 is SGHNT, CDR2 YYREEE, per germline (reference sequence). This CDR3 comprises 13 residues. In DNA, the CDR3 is TGTGCCAGCAGCGGTCCGACAGCCGGGGAGCTGTTTTTT. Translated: CASSGPTAGELFF.

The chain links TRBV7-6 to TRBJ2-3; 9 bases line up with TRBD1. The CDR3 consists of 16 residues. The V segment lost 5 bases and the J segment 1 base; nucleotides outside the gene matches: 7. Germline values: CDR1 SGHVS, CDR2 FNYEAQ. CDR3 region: CASSPRTGEGTDTQYF. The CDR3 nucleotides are TGTGCCAGCAGCCCCAGGACAGGGGAAGGCACAGATACGCAGTATTTT.

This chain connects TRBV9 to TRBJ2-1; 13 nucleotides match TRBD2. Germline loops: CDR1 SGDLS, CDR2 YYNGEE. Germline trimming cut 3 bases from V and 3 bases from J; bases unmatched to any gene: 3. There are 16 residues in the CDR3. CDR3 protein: CASSGLAGGFYNEQFF. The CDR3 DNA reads TGTGCCAGCAGCGGACTAGCGGGGGGTTTCTACAATGAGCAGTTCTTC. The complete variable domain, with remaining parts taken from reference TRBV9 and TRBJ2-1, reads DSGVTQTPKHLITATGQRVTLRCSPRSGDLSVYWYQQSLDQGLQFLIQYYNGEERAKGNILERFSAQQFPDLHSELNLSSLELGDSALYFCASSGLAGGFYNEQFFGPGTRLTVL.

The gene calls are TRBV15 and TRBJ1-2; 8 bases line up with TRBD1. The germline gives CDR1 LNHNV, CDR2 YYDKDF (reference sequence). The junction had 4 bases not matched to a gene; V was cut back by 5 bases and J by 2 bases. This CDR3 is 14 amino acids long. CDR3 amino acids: CATSHRGRNYGYTF. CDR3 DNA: TGTGCCACCAGCCACAGGGGGAGAAACTATGGCTACACCTTC.

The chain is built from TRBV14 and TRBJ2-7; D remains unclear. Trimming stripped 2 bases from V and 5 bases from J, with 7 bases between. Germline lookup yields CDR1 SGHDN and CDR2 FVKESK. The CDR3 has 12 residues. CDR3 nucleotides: TGTGCCAGCAGCCAAAGAAACAACGAGCAGTACTTC. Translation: CASSQRNNEQYF.

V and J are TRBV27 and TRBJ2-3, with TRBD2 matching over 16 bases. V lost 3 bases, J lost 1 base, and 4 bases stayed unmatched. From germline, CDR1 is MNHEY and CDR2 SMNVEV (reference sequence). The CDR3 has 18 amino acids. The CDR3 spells CASSLGLAGGLGTDTQYF. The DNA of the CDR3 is TGTGCCAGCAGTTTGGGACTAGCGGGAGGGCTGGGCACAGATACGCAGTATTTT.

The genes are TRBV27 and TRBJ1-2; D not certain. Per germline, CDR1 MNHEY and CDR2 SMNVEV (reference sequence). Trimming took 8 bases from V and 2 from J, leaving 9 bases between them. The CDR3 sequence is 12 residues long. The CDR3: CASRGLNYGYTF. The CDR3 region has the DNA TGTGCCAGCCGAGGCCTGAACTATGGCTACACCTTC.

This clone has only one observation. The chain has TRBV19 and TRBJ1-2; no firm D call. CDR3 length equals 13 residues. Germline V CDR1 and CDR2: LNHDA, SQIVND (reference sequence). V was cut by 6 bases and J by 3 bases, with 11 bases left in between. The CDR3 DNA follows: TGTGCCAGTAGACAAATTCCTGACTATGGCTACACCTTC. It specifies CASRQIPDYGYTF.

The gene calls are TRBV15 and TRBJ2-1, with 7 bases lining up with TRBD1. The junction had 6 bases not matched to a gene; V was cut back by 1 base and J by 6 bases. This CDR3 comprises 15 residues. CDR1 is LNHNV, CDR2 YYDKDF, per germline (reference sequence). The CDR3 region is CATSRVNRGTNEQFF. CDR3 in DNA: TGTGCCACCAGCAGAGTCAACAGGGGAACCAATGAGCAGTTCTTC.

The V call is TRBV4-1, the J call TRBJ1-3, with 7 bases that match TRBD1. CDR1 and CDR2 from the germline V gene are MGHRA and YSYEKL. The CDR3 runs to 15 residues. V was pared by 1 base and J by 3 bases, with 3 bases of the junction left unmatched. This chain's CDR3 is CASSQGQGGGNTIYF. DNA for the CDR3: TGCGCCAGCAGCCAAGGACAGGGCGGTGGAAACACCATATATTTT.

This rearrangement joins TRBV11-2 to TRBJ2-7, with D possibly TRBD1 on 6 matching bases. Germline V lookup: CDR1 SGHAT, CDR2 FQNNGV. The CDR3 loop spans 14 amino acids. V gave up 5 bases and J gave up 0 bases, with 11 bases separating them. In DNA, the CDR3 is TGTGCCAGCAGCGGGTGGGACACCTCCTACGAGCAGTACTTC. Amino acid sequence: CASSGWDTSYEQYF. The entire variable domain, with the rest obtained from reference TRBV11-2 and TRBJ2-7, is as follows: EAGVAQSPRYKIIEKRQSVAFWCNPISGHATLYWYQQILGQGPKLLIQFQNNGVVDDSQLPKDRFSAERLKGVDSTLKIQPAKLEDSAVYLCASSGWDTSYEQYFGPGTRLTVT.

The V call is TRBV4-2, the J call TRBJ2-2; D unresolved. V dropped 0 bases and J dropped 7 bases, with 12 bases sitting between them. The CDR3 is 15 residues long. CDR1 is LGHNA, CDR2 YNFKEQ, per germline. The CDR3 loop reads CASSQDSSYDGELFF. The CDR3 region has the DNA TGTGCCAGCAGCCAAGATAGCAGCTACGACGGGGAGCTGTTTTTT.

CDR3 in amino acids: CASSPHPGPQYF. The CDR3 nucleotides are TGTGCCAGCAGCCCTCACCCCGGTCCGCAGTACTTC. J is TRBJ2-7 and V is TRBV13, with D unclear. This CDR3 is 12 amino acids long. Germline CDR1 and CDR2: PRHDT and FYEKMQ (reference sequence). V was clipped by 5 bases and J by 9 bases, with 14 bases between them. Supplemented by reference TRBV13 and TRBJ2-7, the full variable domain reads AAGVIQSPRHLIKEKRETATLKCYPIPRHDTVYWYQQGPGQDPQFLISFYEKMQSDKGSIPDRFSAQQFSDYHSELNMSSLELGDSALYFCASSPHPGPQYFGPGTRLTVT.